The rows below give T cell receptor beta chains drawn from one sample of a study of T cell responses to AZD1222 COVID-19 vaccine. The table came from immunoSEQ multiplex PCR; TCRdb's copy has only in-frame clones and leaves some out. The sample records about 19,000 clones, about four fifths being singletons. The input for sequencing was peripheral blood, taken 28 days after the second AZD1222 dose. The receptors here all came from an adult who received the AZD1222 COVID-19 vaccine. Both conserved end residues are part of each CDR3. The order of the fields is V gene, CDR3 protein.

V gene: TRBV7-8
CDR3 protein: CASSLERSNQPQHF

V gene: TRBV19
CDR3 protein: CASSIRATGSYEQYF

V gene: TRBV14
CDR3 protein: CASSHTRQGYEQYF

V gene: TRBV14
CDR3 protein: CASSPGTWTYEQYF

V gene: TRBV5-1
CDR3 protein: CASSLGIQMGKDTEAFF

V gene: TRBV7-9
CDR3 protein: CASSFSTGNTEAFF

V gene: TRBV27
CDR3 protein: CASSPSGTGGFNEKLFF

V gene: TRBV30
CDR3 protein: CAWNPGQGTNTEAFF

V gene: TRBV9
CDR3 protein: CASSPSPGLAGYNEQFF

V gene: TRBV5-4
CDR3 protein: CASRVGPQPNEQFF

V gene: TRBV5-4
CDR3 protein: CASSPWTGGANVLTF

V gene: TRBV12-3/TRBV12-4
CDR3 protein: CASSGTGSRYF

V gene: TRBV7-2
CDR3 protein: CASSPRQGRTEAFF

V gene: TRBV10-2
CDR3 protein: CASSESDKDGDNQPQHF

V gene: TRBV15
CDR3 protein: CATSRQSEQEKLFF

V gene: TRBV4-3
CDR3 protein: CASSQGSSRSNYGYTF

V gene: TRBV7-9
CDR3 protein: CASRGDPGYTF

V gene: TRBV11-3
CDR3 protein: CASSPLVRHTEAFF

V gene: TRBV6-2/TRBV6-3
CDR3 protein: CASSSWGTHADTQYF

V gene: TRBV29-1
CDR3 protein: CSVEGLAGYNEQFF

V gene: TRBV28
CDR3 protein: CASRYRQENTEAFF

V gene: TRBV30
CDR3 protein: CAWSHMTGKNEQYF

V gene: TRBV5-4
CDR3 protein: CASSPGTGGLNEQFF

V gene: TRBV6-5
CDR3 protein: CASRGDINSPLHF

V gene: TRBV10-3
CDR3 protein: CAGRTGVGSGANVLTF

V gene: TRBV3-1/TRBV3-2
CDR3 protein: CASSQDRQGVQPQHF

V gene: TRBV6-2/TRBV6-3
CDR3 protein: CASSPWGPGYEQYF

V gene: TRBV29-1
CDR3 protein: CSAAGDARNTEAFF

V gene: TRBV5-1
CDR3 protein: CASSFGQGSEQFF

V gene: TRBV30
CDR3 protein: CAWGQGEGEQYF

V gene: TRBV12-3/TRBV12-4
CDR3 protein: CASSLFQGDGYTF

V gene: TRBV11-2
CDR3 protein: CASSLFLRGAVGYTF

V gene: TRBV7-2
CDR3 protein: CASSLARGTGEGYTF

V gene: TRBV15
CDR3 protein: CATSRSIQGQPQHF

V gene: TRBV4-3
CDR3 protein: CASSQGLQGASYGYTF

V gene: TRBV9
CDR3 protein: CASSVEGRDEQYF

V gene: TRBV5-4
CDR3 protein: CASSLNGMRSDTQYF

V gene: TRBV19
CDR3 protein: CASSIASGRPYEQYF

V gene: TRBV19
CDR3 protein: CASSIALQENTEAFF

V gene: TRBV9
CDR3 protein: CASSATGNTEAFF

V gene: TRBV5-5
CDR3 protein: CASSLEGGGEQFF

V gene: TRBV5-4
CDR3 protein: CASREWGESNQPQHF

V gene: TRBV5-1
CDR3 protein: CASSHRGEDEKLFF

V gene: TRBV30
CDR3 protein: CAWSVLLGNGYTF

V gene: TRBV2
CDR3 protein: CASSSGGTETEAFF

V gene: TRBV30
CDR3 protein: CAWSVPGSVSPLHF

V gene: TRBV7-2
CDR3 protein: CASSLGRYEQYF

V gene: TRBV27
CDR3 protein: CASSLKGEGYGYTF

V gene: TRBV10-3
CDR3 protein: CAISESGTVNTEAFF

V gene: TRBV5-5
CDR3 protein: CASRMGARLSGNTIYF

V gene: TRBV4-2
CDR3 protein: CASSLGPGANVLTF

V gene: TRBV7-3
CDR3 protein: CASSPEGYNYGYTF

V gene: TRBV3-1/TRBV3-2
CDR3 protein: CASSPRTSHKFF

V gene: TRBV11-2
CDR3 protein: CASSLQGNTIYF